This TCR beta chain was recorded in a study of T cells after yellow fever vaccination. The study's findings and limits: Most clones from primary vaccination were detected again post-booster (96% CD4, 70% to 90% CD8). A limited proportion of clonotypes was detected within both the CD4 and CD8 compartments. When the response was secondary, it was weaker but reached its peak faster, day 5 versus 15.

From the 5' RACE reads, TCRdb called clonotypes with MiXCR, one entry per CDR3 protein. The sample has about 510,000 distinct CDR3 sequences; around a fifth are singletons. This clonotype was detected a few times. Its antigen is undetermined. The CDR3 totals 13 residues. Germline V lookup: CDR1 SEHNR, CDR2 FQNEAQ (reference sequence). Deletions cut 5 bases from V and 5 bases from J, with 11 bases between. The sequence was collected from a man aged 18 to 35 who received the YFV17D yellow fever vaccine. The V and J genes are TRBV7-9 and TRBJ2-3; D call uncertain. The input for sequencing was PBMCs, taken approximately 20 days after the first yellow fever vaccination. Here the CDR3 reads CASSQYNEDTQYF. The CDR3 DNA reads as TGTGCCAGCAGCCAATACAACGAAGATACGCAGTATTTT.